This T cell receptor beta chain was captured in a study of identifying expanded T cells in peripheral blood. Generated by immunoSEQ multiplex PCR, the TCRdb table keeps only in-frame clones and is missing some. Among around 99,000 clones listed, 88% were seen once. As concerns this clone: Its antigen is not known.

No infections or other immune events were documented during collection. The CDR3 totals 18 residues. Trimming removed 5 bases from V and 0 bases from J; junction bases left unmatched: 10. The germline gives CDR1 SGHVS, CDR2 FNYEAQ. Study-wide results and limits: Across healthy donors, higher total template counts meant significantly greater approximately two-week count variance. Technical replicates showed around 1.2 changed clones; around two weeks about 16.4; four weeks 19.

Sequences were obtained from blood. The TCR sequence derives from a person aged 18 to 75 in good health. The chain has TRBV7-6 and TRBJ2-1; TRBD2 matches at 10 bases. The CDR3 here is CASSHIAGGPSSYNEQFF. Here the CDR3 DNA reads TGTGCCAGCAGCCATATAGCGGGGGGCCCGAGCTCCTACAATGAGCAGTTCTTC. Full variable domain (rest looked up from reference TRBV7-6 and TRBJ2-1): GAGVSQSPRYKVTKRGQDVALRCDPISGHVSLYWYRQALGQGPEFLTYFNYEAQQDKSGLPNDRFSAERPEGSISTLTIQRTEQRDSAMYRCASSHIAGGPSSYNEQFFGPGTRLTVL.